The sample holds a few counts of the clone carrying this T cell receptor (beta chain). Its specificity is not known. This sample was taken from a study of OX40 agonist ivuxolimab in advanced cancers. Study-wide findings and caveats: At 0.1-3.0 mg/kg, partial responders had clonal expansion among the lowest observed.

CDR3 length: 15 amino acids. Looked up from germline, CDR1 is SGHVS and CDR2 is FQNEAQ. With 2 bases removed from V and 9 bases from J, the gap between germline ends came to 14 bases. The repertoire was sequenced with immunoSEQ multiplex PCR; TCRdb's copy has only in-frame clones and lacks some. The sample records under 55,000 clones, roughly nine tenths being singletons. The sample in question was CD4+ or CD8+ T cells sorted from blood, obtained in a trial of the OX40 agonist ivuxolimab. The origin of this receptor is an adult with an advanced solid tumor such as melanoma, head and neck, liver or kidney cancer. This sequence joins TRBV7-8 and TRBJ1-6; maybe TRBD1 (5 bases). The CDR3 DNA follows: TGTGCCAGCAGCTTAAAATGGGGGACTGCTTCACCCCTCCACTTT. This codes for CASSLKWGTASPLHF.